This entry lists 8 T cell receptor beta chains sequenced from one sample in a study of blood T cell repertoires in COVID-19. The data were produced by immunoSEQ multiplex PCR, yet TCRdb's version contains in-frame clones alone and is incomplete. Of 200,000 or so clones listed, around nine tenths are singletons. The sequencing input was peripheral blood. The receptor source for this set is a man in his 70s with active or convalescent COVID-19.

This rearrangement joins TRBV6-5 to TRBJ1-6, with D unclear. Germline assignment: CDR1 MNHEY and CDR2 SVGAGI. The length of the CDR3 is 14 residues. V lost 4 bases and J 10 bases, leaving 14 bases between the germline ends. For the CDR3, the DNA is TGTGCCAGCAGTTCGGAGCCGGATGGCTCACCCCTCCACTTT. This gives the protein CASSSEPDGSPLHF.

This clone was detected only once. The chain combines TRBV7-2 with TRBJ1-2; 8 nucleotides line up with TRBD1. Germline V gives CDR1 SGHTA, CDR2 FQGNSA. The CDR3 sequence is 15 residues long. V lost 3 bases to trimming and J lost 4 bases; unmatched junction nucleotides: 7. CDR3 sequence reads: CASSLVQDRVYGYTF. In DNA, the CDR3 is TGTGCCAGCAGCTTGGTACAGGACAGGGTCTATGGCTACACCTTC.

The chain has TRBV6-5 and TRBJ2-2; 8 bases line up with TRBD2. Germline V lookup: CDR1 MNHEY, CDR2 SVGAGI. The CDR3 has 15 residues. V was clipped by 7 bases and J by 7 bases; unmatched bases: 11. The CDR3: CASKTGLVEIGELFF. The CDR3 bases are TGTGCCAGCAAAACGGGACTAGTTGAGATCGGGGAGCTGTTTTTT.

The rearrangement uses TRBV19 and TRBJ2-3, with 13 bases aligning to TRBD2. Trimming took 11 bases from V and 7 from J; bases not matched to a gene: 6. Germline CDR1 is LNHDA and CDR2 is SQIVND (reference sequence). This CDR3 comprises 13 residues. The CDR3 loop reads CAASGTSGNTQYF. For the CDR3, the DNA is TGTGCCGCCTCCGGGACTAGCGGGAATACGCAGTATTTT.

The V gene is TRBV6-1, the J gene TRBJ1-2; 7 bases agree with TRBD1. The CDR3 length is 16 residues. The V and J ends lost 2 bases and 0 bases, in that order; junction bases with no gene match: 6. The V gene's germline CDR1 is MNHNS and CDR2 SASEGT. The CDR3 protein is CASSERTGVTNYGYTF. The CDR3 coding sequence is TGTGCCAGCAGTGAAAGAACAGGGGTGACTAACTATGGCTACACCTTC.

The V and J genes are TRBV7-2 and TRBJ2-1, with 7 bases that match TRBD2. V lost 4 bases, J lost 10 bases, and 16 bases stayed unmatched. There are 16 residues in the CDR3. From germline, CDR1 is SGHTA and CDR2 FQGNSA. The CDR3 nucleotides read TGTGCCAGCAGCTCCCAGGGCGGGAGAGCCCCCCGGGAGCAGTTCTTC. It is translated as CASSSQGGRAPREQFF.

With regard to this clone: The junction and the germline gene differ at one end; a read error may be behind it. This chain uses TRBV9 with TRBJ2-7; TRBD1 aligns across 9 bases. Per germline, CDR1 SGDLS and CDR2 YYNGEE. The CDR3 totals 14 residues. The CDR3 bases are TGTGCCGGCAGGCGGACGGACAGGGGCTACGAGCAGTACTTC. As protein: CAGRRTDRGYEQYF.

J is TRBJ2-7 and V is TRBV9; tentative D call: TRBD1 (6 bases). V was clipped by 0 bases and J by 3 bases, with 13 bases between them. The germline V gene has CDR1 SGDLS and CDR2 YYNGEE. The CDR3 totals 15 residues. The CDR3 bases are TGTGCCAGCAGCGTAGACCAGGGGCCTTACTACGAGCAGTACTTC. Amino acids: CASSVDQGPYYEQYF.